Below are 22 T cell receptor beta chains sequenced from a single sample in a study of identifying expanded T cells in peripheral blood. Produced via immunoSEQ multiplex PCR; TCRdb's table is partial and in-frame only. The profile shows some 100,000 clones, 88% of them singletons. Sample: blood. These TCRs come from a person aged 18 to 75 in good health.

The gene calls are TRBV6-5 and TRBJ2-1; weak D call: TRBD1 (5 bases). This CDR3 region has 14 residues. Germline CDR1 reads MNHEY; CDR2 reads SVGAGI. Trimming took off 0 bases at V and 4 bases at J, with 7 bases between the two ends. In DNA form, the CDR3 reads TGTGCCAGCAGTTACTCACCAGGGTACAATGAGCAGTTCTTC. It translates to CASSYSPGYNEQFF.

CDR3 protein: CASSPSAGSWTQYF. CDR3 in DNA: TGTGCCAGCAGCCCGTCGGCAGGGTCCTGGACCCAGTACTTC. This chain connects TRBV7-9 to TRBJ2-5; perhaps TRBD1 as D (5 bases). CDR3 length equals 14 residues. V lost 5 bases to trimming and J lost 7 bases, with 17 bases between them. Germline assignment: CDR1 SEHNR and CDR2 FQNEAQ (reference sequence).

Concerning this clone: Distinct nucleotide sequences in the sample also encode this CDR3. The chain links TRBV6-4 to TRBJ1-6, with 7 bases aligning to TRBD1. The germline V gene has CDR1 MRHNA and CDR2 SNTAGT. Germline trimming cut 6 bases from V and 7 bases from J; bases unmatched to any gene: 6. This CDR3 has 14 amino acids. As DNA, the CDR3 is TGTGCCAGCAGCCTCCGACAGGGAAATTCACCCCTCCACTTT. As protein: CASSLRQGNSPLHF.

This clone was observed once. V usage is TRBV27 and J usage is TRBJ1-1; possibly TRBD1 for D (6 bases). The CDR3 covers 14 residues. The V end was cut by 6 bases, the J end by 4 bases, with 15 bases between. Germline V CDR1 and CDR2: MNHEY, SMNVEV (reference sequence). CDR3 sequence: CASSGGRSGTEAFF. CDR3 bases: TGTGCCAGCAGCGGGGGCAGGTCGGGCACTGAAGCTTTCTTT.

This chain's CDR3 is CASSRTSQETQYF. CDR3 in DNA: TGTGCCAGCAGCCGGACTAGCCAAGAGACCCAGTACTTC. The V and J genes are TRBV7-9 and TRBJ2-5, with TRBD2 matching over 7 bases. Germline assignment: CDR1 SEHNR and CDR2 FQNEAQ (reference sequence). V lost 5 bases and J lost 1; bases outside the gene matches: 1. The CDR3 is 13 residues long. Full variable domain (missing parts from reference TRBV7-9 and TRBJ2-5): DTGVSQNPRHKITKRGQNVTFRCDPISEHNRLYWYRQTLGQGPEFLTYFQNEAQLEKSRLLSDRFSAERPKGSFSTLEIQRTEQGDSAMYLCASSRTSQETQYFGPGTRLLVL.

This chain joins TRBV11-2 and TRBJ2-5; 7 bases fit TRBD2. This CDR3 is built from 15 residues. CDR1 and CDR2 from the germline V gene are SGHAT and FQNNGV. The junction had 8 bases not matched to a gene; V was cut back by 3 bases and J by 4 bases. The CDR3 loop is CASSFLGGVRETQYF. CDR3 sequence (DNA): TGTGCCAGCAGCTTTTTGGGGGGGGTCAGAGAGACCCAGTACTTC.

The CDR3 loop reads CASSLTGGIGEKLFF. The CDR3 coding sequence is TGCGCCAGCAGCTTGACAGGGGGCATTGGCGAAAAACTGTTTTTT. The chain combines TRBV5-1 with TRBJ1-4; the match to TRBD1 covers 9 bases. V lost 1 base to trimming and J lost 8 bases; unmatched junction nucleotides: 6. Germline V CDR1 and CDR2: SGHRS, YFSETQ. The CDR3 spans 15 residues.

The chain is built from TRBV7-9 and TRBJ2-7; D might be TRBD2 (7 bases). The length of the CDR3 is 15 residues. Germline loops: CDR1 SEHNR, CDR2 FQNEAQ (reference sequence). Trimming pared 0 bases from V and 2 bases from J, leaving 11 bases between. CDR3 residues: CASSLAAGAPYEQYF. The CDR3 nucleotides read TGTGCCAGCAGCTTAGCGGCGGGGGCCCCCTACGAGCAGTACTTC.

This rearrangement joins TRBV11-2 to TRBJ1-6; D gene uncertain. This CDR3 is 15 amino acids long. Trimming pared 5 bases from V and 8 bases from J, leaving 16 bases between. The germline CDR1 and CDR2 sequences are SGHAT and FQNNGV. Written as DNA, the CDR3 is TGTGCCAGCAGCCAATTAAAGGGTGGGGATTCACCCCTCCACTTT. Translated: CASSQLKGGDSPLHF.

The chain is built from TRBV7-8 and TRBJ1-2, with TRBD1 matching over 9 bases. Per germline, CDR1 SGHVS and CDR2 FQNEAQ. The CDR3 runs 14 residues. Trimming took 5 bases from V and 6 from J; bases not matched to a gene: 7. As DNA, the CDR3 is TGTGCCAGCAGCGAAGGACAGGGGACGGATGGCTACACCTTC. It yields the protein CASSEGQGTDGYTF.

The chain recombines TRBV19 with TRBJ1-5; no reliable D call. Trimming shortened V by 1 base and J by 4 bases, and 8 bases separated the two germline ends. The CDR3 runs 14 residues. Per the germline V gene, CDR1 is LNHDA and CDR2 is SQIVND (reference sequence). The CDR3 spells CASSIGQSNQPQHF. The CDR3 DNA is TGTGCCAGTAGTATAGGGCAGAGTAATCAGCCCCAGCATTTT.

This chain links TRBV14 with TRBJ1-1, with D tentatively TRBD1 (5 bases). The V end lost 4 bases, the J end lost 0 bases, and 15 bases lay between the germline ends. The CDR3 is 16 residues long. Germline V CDR1 and CDR2: SGHDN, FVKESK. The DNA of the CDR3 is TGTGCCAGCAGCCCTCTCGGGGGGGGTTTGAACACTGAAGCTTTCTTT. Residues: CASSPLGGGLNTEAFF.

The chain uses TRBV5-4 and TRBJ2-1; no clear D. The ends were cut back, 0 bases at V and 6 bases at J, with 7 bases in the middle. Germline-derived CDR1 and CDR2 are SGHNT and YYREEE (reference sequence). This CDR3 region has 13 residues. The CDR3, as DNA: TGTGCCAGCAGCTTGGTGGATGGCAATGAGCAGTTCTTC. It is translated as CASSLVDGNEQFF.

The chain couples TRBV28 to TRBJ2-7; 9 positions match TRBD1. Germline CDR1 MDHEN, CDR2 SYDVKM. The length of the CDR3 is 14 residues. With 5 bases clipped from V and 2 bases from J, the junction kept 4 bases outside the gene matches. The CDR3: CASSRDREAYEQYF. The CDR3 coding sequence is TGTGCCAGCAGTAGGGACAGGGAAGCCTACGAGCAGTACTTC.

The J gene is TRBJ2-5, the V gene TRBV4-1; TRBD2 matches at 10 bases. The CDR3 length is 15 residues. The germline gives CDR1 MGHRA, CDR2 YSYEKL. The V segment lost 7 bases and the J segment 5 bases; nucleotides outside the gene matches: 10. The CDR3 protein is CASTPSGSWGETQYF. CDR3 sequence (DNA): TGCGCCAGCACCCCTAGCGGGAGTTGGGGGGAGACCCAGTACTTC.

This clone was seen just once. This sequence joins TRBV7-3 and TRBJ1-6; TRBD1 matches 7 bases. The germline CDR1 and CDR2 sequences are SGHTA and FQGTGA. Trimming removed 2 bases from V and 8 bases from J; junction bases left unmatched: 3. CDR3 length: 14 amino acids. The CDR3: CASSLQGGDSPLHF. The CDR3, as DNA: TGTGCCAGCAGCTTACAGGGGGGAGATTCACCCCTCCACTTT.

The chain is built from TRBV15 and TRBJ1-4; perhaps TRBD1 as D (6 bases). Trimming pared 5 bases from V and 8 bases from J, leaving 9 bases between. Germline loops: CDR1 LNHNV, CDR2 YYDKDF (reference sequence). The CDR3 length is 12 residues. The CDR3 coding sequence is TGTGCCACCAGCCGGGGGCAAGAAAAACTGTTTTTT. The encoded protein is CATSRGQEKLFF.

This chain connects TRBV7-8 to TRBJ2-3; D remains unclear. Germline CDR1 is SGHVS and CDR2 is FQNEAQ. The ends were cut back, 5 bases at V and 0 bases at J, with 15 bases in the middle. CDR3 size: 16 residues. This chain's CDR3 is CASSPQFKISTDTQYF. The CDR3 region has the DNA TGTGCCAGCAGCCCTCAATTTAAGATTAGCACAGATACGCAGTATTTT.

Of note for this clone: A junction boundary mismatches the germline segment, possibly from a read error. This chain connects TRBV2 to TRBJ1-1; perhaps TRBD1 as D (5 bases). CDR1 and CDR2 (germline): SNHLY, FYNNEI. There are 14 residues in the CDR3. The CDR3 region has the DNA TGTGCCAGCAGTCAAGCTTGGGGCAGATCTGAAGCTTTCTTT. Translation: CASSQAWGRSEAFF.

This chain connects TRBV7-9 to TRBJ2-1; 8 positions agree with TRBD2. The germline V gene encodes CDR1 SEHNR and CDR2 FQNEAQ (reference sequence). V lost 3 bases to trimming and J lost 9 bases; unmatched junction nucleotides: 7. The CDR3 is 14 residues long. CDR3 region: CASSFRREDGEQFF. The CDR3 bases are TGTGCCAGCAGCTTTCGGCGGGAGGATGGTGAGCAGTTCTTC.

This chain links TRBV29-1 with TRBJ2-5; D call uncertain. This CDR3 has 12 residues. CDR1 is SQVTM, CDR2 ANQGSEA, per germline. V dropped 3 bases and J dropped 2 bases, with 7 bases sitting between them. DNA of the CDR3: TGCAGCGTTGAGCGGAGTCAAGAGACCCAGTACTTC. Protein: CSVERSQETQYF. The complete variable domain, with remaining parts taken from reference TRBV29-1 and TRBJ2-5, reads SAVISQKPSRDICQRGTSLTIQCQVDSQVTMMFWYRQQPGQSLTLIATANQGSEATYESGFVIDKFPISRPNLTFSTLTVSNMSPEDSSIYLCSVERSQETQYFGPGTRLLVL.

This clone was counted a few times. This chain joins TRBV28 and TRBJ2-3; tentatively, D is TRBD1 or TRBD2 (6 bases each). The CDR3 covers 14 residues. The germline gives CDR1 MDHEN, CDR2 SYDVKM. V gave up 3 bases and J gave up 7 bases, with 14 bases separating them. CDR3 bases: TGTGCCAGCAGTTTTGGAGGGGGGCGGCATACGCAGTATTTT. It specifies CASSFGGGRHTQYF.